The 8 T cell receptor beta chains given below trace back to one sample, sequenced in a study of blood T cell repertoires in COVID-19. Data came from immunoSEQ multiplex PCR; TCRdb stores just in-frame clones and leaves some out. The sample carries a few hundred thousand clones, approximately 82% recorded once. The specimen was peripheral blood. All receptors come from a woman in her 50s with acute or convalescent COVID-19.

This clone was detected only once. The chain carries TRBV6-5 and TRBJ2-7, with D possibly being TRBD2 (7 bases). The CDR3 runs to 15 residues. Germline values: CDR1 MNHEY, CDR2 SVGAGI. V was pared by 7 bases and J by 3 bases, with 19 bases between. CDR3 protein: CASIQRSGDNYEQYV. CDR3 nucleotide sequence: TGTGCCAGCATCCAAAGGAGCGGGGACAACTACGAGCAGTACGTC.

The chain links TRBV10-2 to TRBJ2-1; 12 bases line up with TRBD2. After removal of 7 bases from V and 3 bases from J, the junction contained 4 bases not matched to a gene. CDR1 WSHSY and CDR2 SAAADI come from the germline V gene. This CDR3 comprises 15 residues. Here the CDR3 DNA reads TGCGCCAGCACCCAACTAGCGGGGGGCTACAATGAGCAGTTCTTC. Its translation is CASTQLAGGYNEQFF.

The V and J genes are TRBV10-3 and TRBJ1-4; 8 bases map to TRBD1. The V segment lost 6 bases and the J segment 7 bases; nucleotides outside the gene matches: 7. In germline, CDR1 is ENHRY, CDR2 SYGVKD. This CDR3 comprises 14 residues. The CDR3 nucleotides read TGTGCCATCAGGGCGGACAGGGAGGGTGAAAAACTGTTTTTT. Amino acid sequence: CAIRADREGEKLFF.

The CDR3: CASSVDRVRPGELFF. The CDR3 bases are TGTGCCAGCAGCGTCGACAGGGTGAGGCCCGGGGAGCTGTTTTTT. The rearrangement links TRBV14 to TRBJ2-2, with 7 bases matching TRBD1. Germline trimming cut 5 bases from V and 6 bases from J; bases unmatched to any gene: 9. Germline CDR1 SGHDN, CDR2 FVKESK. The CDR3 totals 15 residues.

The CDR3 region has the DNA TGTGCCAGCAGTTCCGTCAGGGAAAGCACTGAAGCTTTCTTT. This codes for CASSSVRESTEAFF. The rearrangement uses TRBV3-1 (or the pseudogene TRBV3-2) and TRBJ1-1; TRBD1 is a possible D gene (5 bases). Trimming took off 6 bases at V and 4 bases at J, with 15 bases between the two ends. CDR3 size: 14 residues. Per germline, CDR1 LGHDT and CDR2 YNNKEL (reference sequence).

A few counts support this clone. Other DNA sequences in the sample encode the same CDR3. CDR3: CASSPGTGPNQPQHF. In DNA, the CDR3 is TGCGCCAGCAGCCCCGGGACAGGGCCAAATCAGCCCCAGCATTTT. The V gene is TRBV5-1, the J gene TRBJ1-5; 9 bases match TRBD1. V gave up 4 bases and J gave up 4 bases; unmatched junction bases: 6. Germline V gene sequence: CDR1 SGHRS, CDR2 YFSETQ. This CDR3 spans 15 amino acids.

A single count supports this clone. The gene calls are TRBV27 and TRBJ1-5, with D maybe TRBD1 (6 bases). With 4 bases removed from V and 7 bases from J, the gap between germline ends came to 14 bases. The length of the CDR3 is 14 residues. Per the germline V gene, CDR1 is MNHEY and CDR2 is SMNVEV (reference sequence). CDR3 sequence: CASSSVQGRQPQHF. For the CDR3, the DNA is TGTGCCAGCAGTTCCGTACAGGGCAGACAGCCCCAGCATTTT.

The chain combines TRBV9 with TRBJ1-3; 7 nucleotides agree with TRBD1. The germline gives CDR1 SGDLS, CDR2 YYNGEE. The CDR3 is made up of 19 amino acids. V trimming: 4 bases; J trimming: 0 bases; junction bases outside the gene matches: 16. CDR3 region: CASSFTSGTVSLSGNTIYF. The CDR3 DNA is TGTGCCAGCAGCTTTACTTCCGGGACAGTCTCACTCTCTGGAAACACCATATATTTT. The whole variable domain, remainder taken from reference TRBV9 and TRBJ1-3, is DSGVTQTPKHLITATGQRVTLRCSPRSGDLSVYWYQQSLDQGLQFLIQYYNGEERAKGNILERFSAQQFPDLHSELNLSSLELGDSALYFCASSFTSGTVSLSGNTIYFGEGSWLTVV.